This T cell receptor (beta chain) was observed in a study of cytomegalovirus exposure and HLA in healthy donors. PCR employed 60 Vbeta and 13 Jbeta primers. Clones were sequenced by immunoSEQ multiplex PCR, and TCRdb holds only the in-frame ones, with some missing. Of fewer than 250,000 clones listed, about four fifths are singletons. In germline, CDR1 is SGDLS, CDR2 YYNGEE. With 3 bases removed from V and 6 bases from J, the gap between germline ends came to 16 bases. The CDR3 has 16 residues. This clonotype was obtained from a woman between 50 and 59 years old in good health and CMV-seropositive. Sequencing was performed on PBMCs. The gene calls are TRBV9 and TRBJ1-6, with a possible D match to TRBD1 (5 bases). The CDR3 loop reads CASSAPRQGGNSPLHF. In DNA form, the CDR3 reads TGTGCCAGCAGCGCCCCCCGCCAGGGTGGTAATTCACCCCTCCACTTT.